This TCR beta chain originates from a study of blood T cell repertoires in COVID-19. Study information: Donors in the United States, Italy and Spain gave samples during acute or convalescent COVID-19.

Some clones are missing from TCRdb's copy, which holds only in-frame ones; the method was immunoSEQ multiplex PCR. This table holds 35,000 to 50,000 clones, roughly 87% found once. The V gene end was trimmed by 6 bases and the J gene end by 5 bases; junction bases not matched to a gene: 5. The CDR3 sequence is 13 residues long. CDR1 MDHEN and CDR2 SYDVKM come from the germline V gene. The chain combines TRBV28 with TRBJ2-3, with 7 bases identical to TRBD1. This TCR came from a man in his 70s with active COVID-19. Input material: peripheral blood. The CDR3 protein is CASSPGQLDTQYF. DNA for the CDR3: TGTGCCAGCAGCCCGGGACAGTTAGATACGCAGTATTTT.